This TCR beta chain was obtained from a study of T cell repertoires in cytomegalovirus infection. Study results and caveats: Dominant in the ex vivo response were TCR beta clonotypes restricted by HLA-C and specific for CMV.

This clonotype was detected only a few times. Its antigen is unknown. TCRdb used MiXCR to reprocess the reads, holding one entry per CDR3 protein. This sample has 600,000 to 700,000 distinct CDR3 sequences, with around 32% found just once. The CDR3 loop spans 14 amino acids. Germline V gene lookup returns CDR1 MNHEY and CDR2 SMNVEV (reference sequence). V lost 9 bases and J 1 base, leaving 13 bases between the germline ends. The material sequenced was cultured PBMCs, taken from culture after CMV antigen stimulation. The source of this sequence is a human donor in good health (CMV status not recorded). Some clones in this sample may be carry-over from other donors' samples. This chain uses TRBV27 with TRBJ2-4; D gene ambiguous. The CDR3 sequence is CASAARNAKNIQYF. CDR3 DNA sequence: TGTGCCAGTGCGGCCCGGAATGCCAAAAACATTCAGTACTTC.